The present T cell receptor (beta chain) was sequenced within a study of chemoradiotherapy in HPV16-positive cancers. Remarks on this clone: No antigen is known for it. The identical CDR3 is also encoded by other nucleotide sequences in the sample.

The CDR3 sequence is 16 residues long. V shed 0 bases and J 3 bases; nucleotides not matched to a gene: 8. Germline V gene data show CDR1 as MNHNY and CDR2 as SVGAGI (reference sequence). Study conclusions and caveats: Functional assays defining HPV-specific T cells used only a couple of HPV16-positive patients. During treatment, candidate HPV-specific clones and E7-related motifs expanded in tumor.

Here immunoSEQ multiplex PCR was the method, and the copy in TCRdb shows in-frame clones only, minus some. Counted here are 45,000 to 60,000 clones, roughly nine tenths occurring once; the ten biggest clones make up more than 3%. The rearrangement links TRBV6-6 to TRBJ2-7; 7 bases are a match to TRBD1. This receptor was obtained from a human donor with HPV-associated anogenital cancer. The sequences come from blood, collected from a patient who underwent chemoradiotherapy. DNA for the CDR3: TGTGCCAGCAGTTACTCGAGGGGGCTGGAAGGCTACGAGCAGTACTTC. Its translation: CASSYSRGLEGYEQYF.